The present TCR beta chain was sequenced within a study of spatial heterogeneity in lung cancer. TCRdb reanalysed the 5' RACE reads using MiXCR and keeps one entry per CDR3 protein. Found here are around 110,000 distinct CDR3 sequences, 12% of them singletons; the top ten hold roughly 17%. In its sample, this clonotype was seen a few times. The time point here: blood at routine non-recurrence follow-up after resection. Sequencing of whole RNA from tumor, nontumor lung or frozen PBMC involved no sorting. Germline V gene data show CDR1 as ENHRY and CDR2 as SYGVKD. The CDR3 consists of 14 residues. Trimming stripped 0 bases from V and 5 bases from J, with 10 bases between.

The chain links TRBV10-3 to TRBJ2-5; a weak D match, TRBD1 (5 bases). The specimen was PBMCs, collected at follow-up. The source is a male donor with early-stage non-small cell lung cancer. CDR3 sequence reads: CAISESSRAETQYF. CDR3 DNA: TGTGCCATCAGTGAGTCGAGCAGGGCTGAGACCCAGTACTTC.